The source of this T cell receptor (beta chain) is a study of blood T cell repertoires in COVID-19. The wider study: Two consecutive negative NP/OP PCR tests, clearance, or resolved symptoms defined Cohort 3 recovery.

Per the original methods: It was from reference gene primer amplification that nucleated cell counts were estimated. Clones were read by immunoSEQ multiplex PCR, and TCRdb kept only the in-frame ones, dropping some. That table gives V, J and clone size, and the DNA gave D and trimming. This table holds a few hundred thousand clones, 87% found once. Sequencing was carried out using PBMCs or T cells enriched from blood (not recorded which). This TCR was sampled from a man aged 25 to 40 in a cohort exposed to, infected with or recovered from COVID-19 (not recorded which).

This CDR3 reads CATSRDLSGAGNTIYF. As DNA, the CDR3 is TGTGCCACCAGCAGAGATCTTTCCGGGGCTGGAAACACCATATATTTT. The chain carries TRBV15 and TRBJ1-3; D gene ambiguous. The CDR3 spans 16 residues. The germline V gene has CDR1 LNHNV and CDR2 YYDKDF (reference sequence). Trimming shortened V by 0 bases and J by 2 bases, and 11 bases separated the two germline ends.